The T cell receptor (beta chain) described here comes from a study of cytomegalovirus exposure and HLA in healthy donors. At the level of the study: Genotyping showed 70% to 90% of about 370 donors falling in the Caucasian-associated ancestry cluster.

V gave up 0 bases and J gave up 2 bases, with 10 bases separating them. This CDR3 is 15 amino acids long. Germline CDR1 and CDR2: LNHNV and YYDKDF (reference sequence). PCR amplification relied on 60 Vbeta primers (plus 13 Jbeta primers). Produced via immunoSEQ multiplex PCR; TCRdb's table is partial and in-frame only. The sample records about 160,000 clones, 80% being singletons. The chain links TRBV15 to TRBJ1-2; D is perhaps TRBD1 (5 bases). The specimen sequenced was PBMCs. The TCR originated in a human donor in good health. CDR3 sequence reads: CATSRDPQGNYGYTF. CDR3 nucleotide sequence: TGTGCCACCAGCAGAGATCCGCAGGGAAACTATGGCTACACCTTC.